This T cell receptor (beta chain) was found in a study of monozygotic twins with inflammatory bowel disease. Overall study findings and caveats: Distinct T cell subtypes could not be told apart. Sharing of clonotypes with others was lower in IBD patients than in healthy twins, and this was especially so with disease activity.

Germline V gene lookup returns CDR1 DFQATT and CDR2 SNEGSKA (reference sequence). The CDR3 loop spans 15 amino acids. Comment on this clonotype: Its antigen is still unknown.

Eight cDNA synthesis reactions were run for every sample. With the 5' RACE reads reprocessed, TCRdb shows one record per CDR3 protein and no DNA. In total, the table holds some 400,000 distinct CDR3 sequences. Sequencing input: blood. The chain employs TRBV20-1 and TRBJ2-3; checking the TCRdb D call of TRBD2 is not possible without DNA. This receptor was taken from a human donor with ulcerative colitis or Crohn's disease, or a healthy co-twin of an affected twin (not recorded which). CDR3 region: CSATPGTSSTDTQYF.